One T cell receptor beta chain is described in this entry. The antigen is unknown. The data belong to a study of long-term antiretroviral therapy in people with HIV. About the research overall: The 2015 recommendation for immediate ART came about a decade after the earliest samples. General study points: Post-ART, diversity grew, though it stayed under transplant donor control levels.

Running of the v3.0 immunoSEQ assay took place at survey level. This table comes from immunoSEQ multiplex PCR, and its TCRdb copy is limited to in-frame clones, with some not included. The sample carries 21,000 or so clones, about 80% recorded once. Germline V gene lookup returns CDR1 MDHEN and CDR2 SYDVKM. Trimming removed 1 base from V and 9 bases from J, with 3 bases in between. This CDR3 region has 11 residues. This clonotype was sampled from a man between 18 and 35 years old with HIV. V gene TRBV28 combines with J gene TRBJ2-2; no reliable D call. The sequenced sample was unsorted PBMCs, obtained 0.5 years after starting antiretroviral therapy. The CDR3 DNA reads TGTGCCAGCAGTTTATCCAGGGAGCTGTTTTTT. Protein: CASSLSRELFF.